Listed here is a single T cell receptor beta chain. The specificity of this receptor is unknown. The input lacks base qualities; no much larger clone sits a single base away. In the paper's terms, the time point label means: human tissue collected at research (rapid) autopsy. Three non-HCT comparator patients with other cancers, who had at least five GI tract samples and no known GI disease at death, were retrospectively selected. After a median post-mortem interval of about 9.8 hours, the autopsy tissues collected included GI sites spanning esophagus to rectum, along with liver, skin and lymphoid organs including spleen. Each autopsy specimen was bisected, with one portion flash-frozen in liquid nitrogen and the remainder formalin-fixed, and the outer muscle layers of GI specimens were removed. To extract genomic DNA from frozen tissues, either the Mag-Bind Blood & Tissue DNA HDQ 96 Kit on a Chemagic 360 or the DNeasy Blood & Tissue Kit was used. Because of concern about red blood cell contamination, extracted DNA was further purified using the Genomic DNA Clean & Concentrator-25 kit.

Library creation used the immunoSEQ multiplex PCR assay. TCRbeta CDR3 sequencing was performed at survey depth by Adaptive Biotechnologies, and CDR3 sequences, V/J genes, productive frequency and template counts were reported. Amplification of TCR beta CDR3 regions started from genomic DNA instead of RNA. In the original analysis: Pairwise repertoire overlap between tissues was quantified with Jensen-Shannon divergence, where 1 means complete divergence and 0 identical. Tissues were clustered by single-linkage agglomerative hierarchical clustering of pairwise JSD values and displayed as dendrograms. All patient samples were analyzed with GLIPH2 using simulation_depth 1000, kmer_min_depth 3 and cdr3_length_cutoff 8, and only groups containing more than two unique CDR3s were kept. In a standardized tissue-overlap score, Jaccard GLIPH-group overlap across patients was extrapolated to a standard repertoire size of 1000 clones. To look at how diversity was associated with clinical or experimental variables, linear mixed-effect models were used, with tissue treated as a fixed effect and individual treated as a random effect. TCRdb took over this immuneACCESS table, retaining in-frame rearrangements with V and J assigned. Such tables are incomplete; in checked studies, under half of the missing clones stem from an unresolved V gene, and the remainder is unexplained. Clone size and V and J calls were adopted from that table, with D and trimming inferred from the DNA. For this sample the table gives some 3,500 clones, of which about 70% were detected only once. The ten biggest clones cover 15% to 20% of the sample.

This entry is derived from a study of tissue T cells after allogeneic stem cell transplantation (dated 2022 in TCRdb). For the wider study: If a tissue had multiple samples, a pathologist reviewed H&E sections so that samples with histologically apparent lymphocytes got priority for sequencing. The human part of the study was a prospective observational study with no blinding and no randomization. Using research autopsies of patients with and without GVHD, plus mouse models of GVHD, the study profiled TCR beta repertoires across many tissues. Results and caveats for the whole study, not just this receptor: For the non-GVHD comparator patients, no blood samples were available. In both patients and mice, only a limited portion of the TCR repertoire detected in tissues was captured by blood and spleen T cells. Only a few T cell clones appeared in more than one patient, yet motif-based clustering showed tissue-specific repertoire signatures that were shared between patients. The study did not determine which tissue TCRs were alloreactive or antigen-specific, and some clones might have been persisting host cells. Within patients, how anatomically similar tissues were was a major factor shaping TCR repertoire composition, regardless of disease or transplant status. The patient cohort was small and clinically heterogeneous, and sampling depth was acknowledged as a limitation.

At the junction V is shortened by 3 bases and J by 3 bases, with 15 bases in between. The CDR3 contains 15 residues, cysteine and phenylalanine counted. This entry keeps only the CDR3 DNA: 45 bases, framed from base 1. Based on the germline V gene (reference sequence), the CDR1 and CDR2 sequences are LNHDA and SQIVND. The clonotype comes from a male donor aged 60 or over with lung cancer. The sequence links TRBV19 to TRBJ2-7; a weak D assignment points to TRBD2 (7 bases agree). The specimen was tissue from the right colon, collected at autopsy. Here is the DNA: TGTGCCAGTAGTATCGCTGGGGGAGGGGGCTACGAGCAGTACTTC. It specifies CASSIAGGGGYEQYF.